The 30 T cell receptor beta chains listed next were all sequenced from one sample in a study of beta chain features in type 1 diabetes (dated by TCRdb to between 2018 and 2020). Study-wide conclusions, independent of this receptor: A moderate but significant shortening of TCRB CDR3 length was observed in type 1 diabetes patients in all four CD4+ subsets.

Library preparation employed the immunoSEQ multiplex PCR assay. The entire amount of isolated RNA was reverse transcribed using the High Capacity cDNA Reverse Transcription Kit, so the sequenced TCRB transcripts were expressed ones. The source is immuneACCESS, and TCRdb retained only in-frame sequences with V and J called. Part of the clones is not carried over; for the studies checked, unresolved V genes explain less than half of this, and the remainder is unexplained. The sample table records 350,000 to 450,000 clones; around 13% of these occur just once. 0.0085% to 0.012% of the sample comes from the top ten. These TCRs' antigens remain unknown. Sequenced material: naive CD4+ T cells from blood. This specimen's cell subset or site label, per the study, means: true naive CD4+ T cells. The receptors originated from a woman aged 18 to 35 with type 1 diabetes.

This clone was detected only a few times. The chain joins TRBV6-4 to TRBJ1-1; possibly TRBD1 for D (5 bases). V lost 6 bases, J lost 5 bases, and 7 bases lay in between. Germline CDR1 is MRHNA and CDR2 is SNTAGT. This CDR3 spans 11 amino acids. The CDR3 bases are TGTGCCAGCAGCCAGGGTACTGAAGCTTTCTTT. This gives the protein CASSQGTEAFF.

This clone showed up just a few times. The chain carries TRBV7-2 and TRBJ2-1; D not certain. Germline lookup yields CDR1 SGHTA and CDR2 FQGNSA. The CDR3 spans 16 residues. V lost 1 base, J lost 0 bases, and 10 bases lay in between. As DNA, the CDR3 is TGTGCCAGCAGCTTAGGATACGCCAGCTCCTACAATGAGCAGTTCTTC. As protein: CASSLGYASSYNEQFF.

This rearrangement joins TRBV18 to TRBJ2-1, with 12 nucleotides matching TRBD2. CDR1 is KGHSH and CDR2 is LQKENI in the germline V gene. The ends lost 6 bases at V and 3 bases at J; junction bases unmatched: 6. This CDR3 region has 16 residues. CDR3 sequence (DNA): TGTGCCAGCTCCAGGGCTAGCGGGGGGGGCTACAATGAGCAGTTCTTC. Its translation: CASSRASGGGYNEQFF.

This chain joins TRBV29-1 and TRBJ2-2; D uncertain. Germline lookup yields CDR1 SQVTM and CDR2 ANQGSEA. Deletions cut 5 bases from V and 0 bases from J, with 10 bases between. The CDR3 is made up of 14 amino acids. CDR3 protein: CSVLGTANTGELFF. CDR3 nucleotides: TGCAGCGTTCTAGGAACCGCGAACACCGGGGAGCTGTTTTTT.

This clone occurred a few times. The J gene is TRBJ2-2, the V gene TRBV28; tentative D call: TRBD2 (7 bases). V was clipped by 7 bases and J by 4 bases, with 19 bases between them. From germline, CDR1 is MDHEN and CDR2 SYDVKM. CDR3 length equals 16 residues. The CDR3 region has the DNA TGTGCCAGCACTCCGGTCGGGGGGCGTAGCACCGGGGAGCTGTTTTTT. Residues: CASTPVGGRSTGELFF. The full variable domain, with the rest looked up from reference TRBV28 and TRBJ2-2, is DVKVTQSSRYLVKRTGEKVFLECVQDMDHENMFWYRQDPGLGLRLIYFSYDVKMKEKGDIPEGYSVSREKKERFSLILESASTNQTSMYLCASTPVGGRSTGELFFGEGSRLTVL.

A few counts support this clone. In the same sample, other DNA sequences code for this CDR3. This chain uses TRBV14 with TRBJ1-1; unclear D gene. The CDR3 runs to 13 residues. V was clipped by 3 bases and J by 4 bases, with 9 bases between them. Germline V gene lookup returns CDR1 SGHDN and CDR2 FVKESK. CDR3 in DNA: TGTGCCAGCAGCCAGGGTCGGGGCACTGAAGCTTTCTTT. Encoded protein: CASSQGRGTEAFF.

The CDR3 DNA sequence: TGCGCCAGCAGCCAAGCTGGGACTAGCATGACCGGGGAGCTGTTTTTT. The encoded protein is CASSQAGTSMTGELFF. The rearrangement uses TRBV4-3 and TRBJ2-2; TRBD2 matches 9 bases. Unmatched junction bases numbered 5, after V lost 1 base and J lost 5 bases. The CDR3 is 16 residues long. Per the germline V gene, CDR1 is LGHNA and CDR2 is YSLEER.

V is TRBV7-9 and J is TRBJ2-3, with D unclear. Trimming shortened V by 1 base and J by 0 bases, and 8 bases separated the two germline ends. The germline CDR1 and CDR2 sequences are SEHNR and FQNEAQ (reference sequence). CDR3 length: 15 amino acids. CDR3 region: CASSLGDTSTDTQYF. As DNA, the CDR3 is TGTGCCAGCAGCTTAGGCGATACTAGCACAGATACGCAGTATTTT.

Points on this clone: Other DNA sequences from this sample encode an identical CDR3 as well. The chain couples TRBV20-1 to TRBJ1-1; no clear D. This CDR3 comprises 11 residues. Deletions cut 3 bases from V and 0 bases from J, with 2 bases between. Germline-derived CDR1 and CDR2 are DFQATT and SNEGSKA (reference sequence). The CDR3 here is CSASMNTEAFF. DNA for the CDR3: TGCAGTGCTAGTATGAACACTGAAGCTTTCTTT.

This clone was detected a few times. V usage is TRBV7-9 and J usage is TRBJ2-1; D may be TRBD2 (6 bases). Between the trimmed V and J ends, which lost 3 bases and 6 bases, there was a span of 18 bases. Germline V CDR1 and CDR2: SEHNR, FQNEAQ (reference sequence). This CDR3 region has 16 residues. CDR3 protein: CASSLAKRVAGNEQFF. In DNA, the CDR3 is TGTGCCAGCAGCTTGGCTAAGCGGGTGGCGGGCAATGAGCAGTTCTTC.

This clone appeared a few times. CDR3 nucleotide sequence: TGTGCCAGCAGCTTGGGTCCCCCCAGAGAGACCCAGTACTTC. This translates into CASSLGPPRETQYF. The genes are TRBV5-4 and TRBJ2-5; D is unclear. The germline V and J ends were trimmed by 0 bases and 4 bases, with 10 bases remaining between them. The germline V gene has CDR1 SGHNT and CDR2 YYREEE (reference sequence). This CDR3 spans 14 amino acids.

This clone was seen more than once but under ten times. CDR3 sequence (DNA): TGTGCCAGCAGTTACGACAGCCTGAACACTGAAGCTTTCTTT. It codes for CASSYDSLNTEAFF. The J gene is TRBJ1-1, the V gene TRBV6-6; maybe TRBD1 (5 bases). CDR3 length: 14 amino acids. Trimming shortened V by 2 bases and J by 0 bases, and 7 bases separated the two germline ends. Germline CDR1 is MNHNY and CDR2 is SVGAGI (reference sequence).

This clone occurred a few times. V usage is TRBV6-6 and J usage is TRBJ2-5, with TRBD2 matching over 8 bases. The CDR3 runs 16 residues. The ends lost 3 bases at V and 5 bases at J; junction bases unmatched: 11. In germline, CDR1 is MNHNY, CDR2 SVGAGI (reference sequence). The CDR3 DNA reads TGTGCCAGCAGTTATGGGCGGGGGGCCAAAGGGGAGACCCAGTACTTC. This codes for CASSYGRGAKGETQYF.

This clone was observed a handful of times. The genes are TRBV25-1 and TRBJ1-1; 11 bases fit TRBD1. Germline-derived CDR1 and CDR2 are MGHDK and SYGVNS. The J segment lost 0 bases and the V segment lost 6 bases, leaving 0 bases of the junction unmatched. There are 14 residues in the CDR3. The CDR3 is CASRGQGVNTEAFF. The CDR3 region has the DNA TGTGCCAGCAGGGGACAGGGGGTGAACACTGAAGCTTTCTTT.

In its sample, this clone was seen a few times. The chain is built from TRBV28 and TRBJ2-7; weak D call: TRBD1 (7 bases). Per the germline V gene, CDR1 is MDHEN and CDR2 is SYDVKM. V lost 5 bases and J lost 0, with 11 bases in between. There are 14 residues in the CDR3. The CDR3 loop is CASSPQGGSYEQYF. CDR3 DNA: TGTGCCAGCAGTCCTCAGGGGGGCTCCTACGAGCAGTACTTC.

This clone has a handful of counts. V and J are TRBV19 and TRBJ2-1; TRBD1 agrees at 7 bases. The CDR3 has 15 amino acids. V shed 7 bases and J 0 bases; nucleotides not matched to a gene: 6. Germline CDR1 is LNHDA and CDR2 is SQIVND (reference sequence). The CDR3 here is CASKPGQSSYNEQFF. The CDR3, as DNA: TGTGCCAGTAAACCGGGACAGAGCTCCTACAATGAGCAGTTCTTC.

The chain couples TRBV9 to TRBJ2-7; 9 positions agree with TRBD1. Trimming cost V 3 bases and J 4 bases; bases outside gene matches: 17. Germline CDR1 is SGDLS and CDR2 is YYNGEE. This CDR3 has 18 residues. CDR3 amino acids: CASSAFQDRGLVLYEQYF. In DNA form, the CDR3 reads TGTGCCAGCAGCGCGTTCCAGGACAGGGGATTGGTACTATACGAGCAGTACTTC.

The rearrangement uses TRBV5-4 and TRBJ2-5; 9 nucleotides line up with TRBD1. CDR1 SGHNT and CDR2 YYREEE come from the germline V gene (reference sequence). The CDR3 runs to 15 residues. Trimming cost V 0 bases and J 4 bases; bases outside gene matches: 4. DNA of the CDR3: TGTGCCAGCAGCTTGGAACAGGGGGCTGGAGAGACCCAGTACTTC. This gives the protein CASSLEQGAGETQYF. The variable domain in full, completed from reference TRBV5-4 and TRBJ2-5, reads ETGVTQSPTHLIKTRGQQVTLRCSSQSGHNTVSWYQQALGQGPQFIFQYYREEENGRGNFPPRFSGLQFPNYSSELNVNALELDDSALYLCASSLEQGAGETQYFGPGTRLLVL.

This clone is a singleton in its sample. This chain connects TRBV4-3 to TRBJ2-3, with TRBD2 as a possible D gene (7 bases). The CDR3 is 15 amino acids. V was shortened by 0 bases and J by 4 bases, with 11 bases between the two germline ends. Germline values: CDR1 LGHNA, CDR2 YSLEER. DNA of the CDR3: TGCGCCAGCAGCCAAGAGGGGGGGCCGTCAGATACGCAGTATTTT. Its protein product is CASSQEGGPSDTQYF.

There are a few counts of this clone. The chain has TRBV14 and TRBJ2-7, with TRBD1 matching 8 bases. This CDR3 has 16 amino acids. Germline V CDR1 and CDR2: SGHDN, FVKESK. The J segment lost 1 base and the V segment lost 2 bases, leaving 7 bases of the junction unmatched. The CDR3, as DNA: TGTGCCAGCAGCCAACTTGGACAGGGACGGTCCTACGAGCAGTACTTC. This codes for CASSQLGQGRSYEQYF.

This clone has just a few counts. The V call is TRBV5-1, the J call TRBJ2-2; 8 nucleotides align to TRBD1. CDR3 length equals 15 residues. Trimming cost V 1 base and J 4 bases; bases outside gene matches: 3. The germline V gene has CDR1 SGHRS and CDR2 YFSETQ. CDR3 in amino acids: CASSLKGQGTGELFF. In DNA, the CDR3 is TGCGCCAGCAGCTTGAAAGGACAGGGCACCGGGGAGCTGTTTTTT.

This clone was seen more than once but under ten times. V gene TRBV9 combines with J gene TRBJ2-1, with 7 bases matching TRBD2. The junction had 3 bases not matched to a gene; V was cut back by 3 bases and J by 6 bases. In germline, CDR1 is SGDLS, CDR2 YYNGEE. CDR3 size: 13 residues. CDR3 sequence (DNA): TGTGCCAGCAGCGGTGCTAGCGGCAATGAGCAGTTCTTC. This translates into CASSGASGNEQFF.

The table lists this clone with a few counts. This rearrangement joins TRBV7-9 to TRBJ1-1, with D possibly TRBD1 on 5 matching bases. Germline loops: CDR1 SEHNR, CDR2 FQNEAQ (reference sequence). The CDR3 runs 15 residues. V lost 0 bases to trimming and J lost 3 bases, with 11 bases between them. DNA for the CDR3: TGTGCCAGCAGCTTAGCTCCAGGGTTACACACTGAAGCTTTCTTT. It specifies CASSLAPGLHTEAFF.

This chain's CDR3 is CASSPPQGNYGYTF. CDR3 DNA sequence: TGCGCCAGCAGCCCCCCCCAGGGTAACTATGGCTACACCTTC. The chain links TRBV5-1 to TRBJ1-2; tentatively, D is TRBD1 (5 bases). Looked up from germline, CDR1 is SGHRS and CDR2 is YFSETQ. The CDR3 length is 14 residues. Between the trimmed V and J ends, which lost 4 bases and 1 base, there was a span of 11 bases.

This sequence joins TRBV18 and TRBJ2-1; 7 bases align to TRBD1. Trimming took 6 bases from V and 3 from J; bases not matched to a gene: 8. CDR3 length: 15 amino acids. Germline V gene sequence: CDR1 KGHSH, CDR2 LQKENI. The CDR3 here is CASSLMGQSYNEQFF. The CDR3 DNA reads TGTGCCAGCTCCCTAATGGGACAGAGCTACAATGAGCAGTTCTTC.

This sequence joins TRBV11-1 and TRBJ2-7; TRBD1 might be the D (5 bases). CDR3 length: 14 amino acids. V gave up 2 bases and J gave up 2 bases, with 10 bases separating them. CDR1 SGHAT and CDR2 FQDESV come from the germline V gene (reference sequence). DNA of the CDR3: TGTGCCAGCAGCTTACTGGGGCCCACCTACGAGCAGTACTTC. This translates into CASSLLGPTYEQYF.

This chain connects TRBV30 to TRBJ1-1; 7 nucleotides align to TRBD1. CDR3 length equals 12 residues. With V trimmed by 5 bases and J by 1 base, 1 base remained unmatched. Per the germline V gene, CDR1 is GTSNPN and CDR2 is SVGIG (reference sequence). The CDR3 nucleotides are TGTGCCTGGGGACAGGAGAACACTGAAGCTTTCTTT. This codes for CAWGQENTEAFF.

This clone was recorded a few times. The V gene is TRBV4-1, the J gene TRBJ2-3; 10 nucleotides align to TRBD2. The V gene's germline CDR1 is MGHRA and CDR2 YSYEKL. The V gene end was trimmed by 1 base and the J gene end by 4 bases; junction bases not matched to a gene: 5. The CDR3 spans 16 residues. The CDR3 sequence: CASSQVAGGLADTQYF. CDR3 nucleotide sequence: TGCGCCAGCAGCCAAGTAGCGGGAGGTCTCGCAGATACGCAGTATTTT.

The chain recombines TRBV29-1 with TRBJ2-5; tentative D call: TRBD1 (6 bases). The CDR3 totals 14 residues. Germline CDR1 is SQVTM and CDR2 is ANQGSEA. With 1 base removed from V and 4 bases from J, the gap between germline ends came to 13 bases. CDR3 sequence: CSVEAGTWRETQYF. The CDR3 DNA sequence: TGCAGCGTTGAAGCCGGGACATGGCGAGAGACCCAGTACTTC. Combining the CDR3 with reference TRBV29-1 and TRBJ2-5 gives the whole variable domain SAVISQKPSRDICQRGTSLTIQCQVDSQVTMMFWYRQQPGQSLTLIATANQGSEATYESGFVIDKFPISRPNLTFSTLTVSNMSPEDSSIYLCSVEAGTWRETQYFGPGTRLLVL.

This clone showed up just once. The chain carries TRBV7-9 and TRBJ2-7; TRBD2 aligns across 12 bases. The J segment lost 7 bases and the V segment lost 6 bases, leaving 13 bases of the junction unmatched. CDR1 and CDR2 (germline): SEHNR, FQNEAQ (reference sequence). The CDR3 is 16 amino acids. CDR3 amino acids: CASRTSGTSGLGEQYF. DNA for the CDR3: TGTGCCAGCAGAACCTCCGGGACTAGCGGGTTAGGAGAGCAGTACTTC.